In this sample, the clone carrying this T cell receptor beta chain turned up a few times. This entry is derived from a study of blood T cell repertoires in COVID-19. Study information: Italy, Spain and the United States were the sources of the convalescent and acute COVID-19 samples.

Enrolled during active infection, Seattle patients were then followed longitudinally. Per the study methods: Amplification from reference gene primers served as the basis for estimated nucleated cell counts. Using immunoSEQ multiplex PCR, the repertoire was profiled, and TCRdb retains in-frame clones only, with some absent. V, J and clone size were drawn from that table, and D and trimming were deduced from the DNA. Of roughly 110,000 clones in the sample, about three quarters were seen once. The V and J ends lost 0 bases and 1 base, in that order; junction bases with no gene match: 6. The CDR3 extends over 16 amino acids. The germline V gene encodes CDR1 LGHNA and CDR2 YSLEER.

This clonotype was obtained from an elderly man with COVID-19, enrolled during active disease. V usage is TRBV4-3 and J usage is TRBJ2-7; 7 nucleotides agree with TRBD2. The source material was peripheral blood. Here the CDR3 DNA reads TGCGCCAGCAGCCAAGAAGGCCCTAGCGGATCCTACGAGCAGTACTTC. Its translation: CASSQEGPSGSYEQYF.